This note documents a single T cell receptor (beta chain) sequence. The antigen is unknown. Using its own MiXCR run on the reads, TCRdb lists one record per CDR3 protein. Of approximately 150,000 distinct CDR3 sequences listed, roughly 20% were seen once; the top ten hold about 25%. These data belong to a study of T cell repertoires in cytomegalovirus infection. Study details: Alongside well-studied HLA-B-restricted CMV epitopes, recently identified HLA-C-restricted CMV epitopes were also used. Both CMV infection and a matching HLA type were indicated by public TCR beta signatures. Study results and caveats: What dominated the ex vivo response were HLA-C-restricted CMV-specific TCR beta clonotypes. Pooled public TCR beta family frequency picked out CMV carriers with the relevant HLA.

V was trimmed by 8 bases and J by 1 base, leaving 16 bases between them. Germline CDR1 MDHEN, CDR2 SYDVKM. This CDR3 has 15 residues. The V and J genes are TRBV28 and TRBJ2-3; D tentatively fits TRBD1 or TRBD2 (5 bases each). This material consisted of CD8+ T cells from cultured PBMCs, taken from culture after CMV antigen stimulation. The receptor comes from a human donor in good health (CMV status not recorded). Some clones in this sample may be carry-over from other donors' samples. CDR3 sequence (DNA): TGTGCCAGCTCCCCGGGGCAGCGAGGCACAGATACGCAGTATTTT. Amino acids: CASSPGQRGTDTQYF.